Below, 8 T cell receptor beta chains from the same sample are listed, as sequenced in a study of cytomegalovirus exposure and HLA in healthy donors. 60 Vbeta and 13 Jbeta primers were used in PCR. Libraries were prepared by immunoSEQ multiplex PCR; TCRdb keeps only in-frame clonotypes and omits some of them. The data show about 210,000 clones, about 80% seen once. Sequencing input: PBMCs. These receptor sequences come from a woman aged 50 to 60 in good health and CMV-seropositive.

This sequence joins TRBV29-1 and TRBJ2-5, with D maybe TRBD2 (5 bases). TRBJ2-7 explains the end of the DNA better; the J call may be wrong. Germline V gene sequence: CDR1 SQVTM, CDR2 ANQGSEA. This CDR3 contains 13 residues. The CDR3 DNA follows: TGCAGCGTTGAAGTCCGTCGGGGAAACGAGCAGTACTTC. Its translation: CSVEVRRGNEQYF.

CDR3 bases: TGCGCCAGCAGCCAAACCCTGGACAGGGGGCGTTCACCCCTCCACTTT. Translated, it gives CASSQTLDRGRSPLHF. This chain connects TRBV4-3 to TRBJ1-6; 11 nucleotides align to TRBD1. Germline V gives CDR1 LGHNA, CDR2 YSLEER. V lost 2 bases, J lost 9 bases, and 6 bases stayed unmatched. The CDR3 loop spans 16 amino acids.

J is TRBJ1-1 and V is TRBV6-5, with D possibly TRBD1 on 5 matching bases. This CDR3 spans 15 amino acids. Germline V lookup: CDR1 MNHEY, CDR2 SVGAGI. The V end lost 2 bases, the J end lost 1 base, and 11 bases lay between the germline ends. As DNA, the CDR3 is TGTGCCAGCAGTTACCCTGGGCAGGGGAACACTGAAGCTTTCTTT. Translation gives CASSYPGQGNTEAFF.

This clone is a singleton in its sample. V is TRBV5-4 and J is TRBJ1-2; TRBD1 aligns across 8 bases. Germline V lookup: CDR1 SGHNT, CDR2 YYREEE (reference sequence). The CDR3 covers 15 residues. The trim removed 4 bases at V and 5 bases at J, leaving 10 bases unmatched. CDR3 region: CASSPRTGPIYGYTF. For the CDR3, the DNA is TGTGCCAGCAGCCCCCGGACAGGGCCGATATATGGCTACACCTTC.

The rearrangement joins TRBV28 to TRBJ1-2; 7 bases are a match to TRBD1. The germline gives CDR1 MDHEN, CDR2 SYDVKM. The CDR3 sequence is 19 residues long. The V and J ends lost 4 bases and 1 base, in that order; junction bases with no gene match: 18. CDR3 coding DNA: TGTGCCAGCAGTTCCACGTGGGGACAGAGCAGAGACTTTAACTATGGCTACACCTTC. It codes for CASSSTWGQSRDFNYGYTF.

The chain is built from TRBV4-1 and TRBJ1-4; D not resolved. The CDR3 contains 16 residues. V shed 1 base and J shed 5 bases, with 14 bases lying between them. Germline CDR1 MGHRA, CDR2 YSYEKL. CDR3 residues: CASSQVRLIKNEKLFF. The CDR3 region has the DNA TGCGCCAGCAGCCAAGTAAGACTAATTAAAAATGAAAAACTGTTTTTT.

The J gene is TRBJ1-6, the V gene TRBV6-1; TRBD1 matches 10 bases. Germline V lookup: CDR1 MNHNS, CDR2 SASEGT. V gave up 7 bases and J gave up 9 bases; unmatched junction bases: 6. The CDR3 consists of 14 residues. The CDR3 spells CASIRTGGSSPLHF. For the CDR3, the DNA is TGTGCCAGCATCAGGACAGGGGGTAGTTCACCCCTCCACTTT.

V usage is TRBV9 and J usage is TRBJ1-2; D perhaps matches TRBD1 (6 bases). V was cut by 3 bases and J by 6 bases, with 15 bases left in between. There are 14 residues in the CDR3. CDR1 and CDR2 from the germline V gene are SGDLS and YYNGEE. CDR3 residues: CASSASQGEDGYTF. For the CDR3, the DNA is TGTGCCAGCAGCGCCTCACAGGGTGAGGATGGCTACACCTTC.